This TCR beta chain originates from a study of T cells in Graves' hyperthyroidism and ophthalmopathy. Study results and caveats: Classification by a 13 V-J model distinguished ophthalmopathy from stable hyperthyroidism.

Germline V CDR1 and CDR2: SGHRS, YFSETQ. The CDR3 length is 14 residues. Deletions cut 4 bases from V and 4 bases from J, with 14 bases between. A note on this clonotype: The target antigen is unknown.

Using RNA transcripts as the source, TCR beta CDR3 regions were amplified. The TCR CDR3 was amplified in a first-round RT-PCR using the HTBI primer set. TCRdb reprocessed the multiplex PCR reads with MiXCR, giving one entry per CDR3 protein. The table includes roughly 510,000 distinct CDR3 sequences, 40% to 50% detected once. The specimen sequenced was peripheral blood or thyroid tissue (not recorded which). The sequence came from an adult woman with Graves' disease, either hyperthyroidism or ophthalmopathy (not recorded which). The J gene is TRBJ1-1, the V gene TRBV5-1; no clear D gene. The CDR3: CASSPRSSSTEAFF. The CDR3 DNA reads TGCGCCAGCAGCCCGCGTTCGTCGAGCACTGAAGCTTTCTTT.